There are a few counts of the clone carrying this T cell receptor beta chain. Its antigen is unidentified. Germline loops: CDR1 SNHLY, CDR2 FYNNEI. The CDR3 loop spans 14 amino acids. Trimming took 8 bases from V and 4 from J; bases not matched to a gene: 4. The data are from a study of CD8 T cells in ankylosing spondylitis. The TCR beta libraries were generated through quantitative 5'-RACE incorporating molecular barcodes. Each CDR3 protein gets one entry after TCRdb re-called the 5' RACE reads with MiXCR. This repertoire shows about 750,000 distinct CDR3 sequences, roughly 20% found once; its top ten account for about a fifth. Study observations and caveats: It was reported that disease-linked clones were significantly enriched in matched ankylosing spondylitis synovial fluid. With a CD8+ phenotype, disease-linked clones were relatively rare in peripheral blood. Blood from ankylosing spondylitis patients appeared to carry a characteristic roughly 8-variant TCR beta motif.

The sample taken for sequencing was blood, either unsorted or a sorted T cell fraction (not recorded which). The sequence came from a male donor with ankylosing spondylitis. The chain couples TRBV2 to TRBJ2-7; 14 nucleotides agree with TRBD2. The CDR3 sequence: CASGGLAGDYEQYF. The CDR3 DNA reads as TGTGCCAGCGGGGGACTAGCGGGAGATTACGAGCAGTACTTC.